The 23 T cell receptor beta chains reported below all come from one sample, sequenced in a study of follicular helper T cells after annual influenza vaccination. As to time point: 2013-2014 season, 7 days after vaccination. TCRdb's table, derived via immunoSEQ multiplex PCR, lists solely in-frame clones and lacks some. There are roughly 9,600 clones in the sample; approximately 83% occur only once, and approximately 0.58% lies in the top ten. The sequencing used CXCR5- memory CD4+ T cells sorted from blood, collected 7 days after influenza vaccination. Every receptor here comes from an adult who received the influenza vaccine.

The chain is built from TRBV28 and TRBJ1-1; D might be TRBD1 (5 bases). The CDR3 contains 14 residues. Germline V gene data show CDR1 as MDHEN and CDR2 as SYDVKM. Trimming removed 5 bases at V and 11 bases at J, with 21 bases between. In nucleotides, the CDR3 is TGTGCCAGCAGTCCCCAGACAGCGTTGGTCCGGGCTTTCTTT. This gives the protein CASSPQTALVRAFF.

The chain links TRBV30 to TRBJ2-2; 9 bases match TRBD2. The trim removed 3 bases at V and 4 bases at J, leaving 6 bases unmatched. The CDR3 is 15 amino acids. Germline V gene data show CDR1 as GTSNPN and CDR2 as SVGIG (reference sequence). Written as DNA, the CDR3 is TGTGCCTGGAGACGGACTAGCGTTGGCACCGGGGAGCTGTTTTTT. Encoded protein: CAWRRTSVGTGELFF.

The genes are TRBV27 and TRBJ1-4; 8 bases fit TRBD1. V dropped 3 bases and J dropped 8; count of bases not matched to a gene: 8. CDR3 length: 15 amino acids. Germline V gene lookup returns CDR1 MNHEY and CDR2 SMNVEV (reference sequence). CDR3 region: CASSFRSGGREKLFF. Here the CDR3 DNA reads TGTGCCAGCAGTTTTCGTTCAGGGGGCCGCGAAAAACTGTTTTTT.

The chain joins TRBV7-8 to TRBJ2-1; 11 positions agree with TRBD2. Trimming took 1 base from V and 6 from J; bases not matched to a gene: 5. The CDR3 extends over 16 amino acids. Germline values: CDR1 SGHVS, CDR2 FQNEAQ. CDR3 sequence (DNA): TGTGCCAGCAGCTTAGAAGGGACTAGCGGCCTCAATGAGCAGTTCTTC. Amino acids: CASSLEGTSGLNEQFF.

The V call is TRBV2, the J call TRBJ2-5; no definite D call. CDR1 is SNHLY, CDR2 FYNNEI, per germline. V shed 6 bases and J shed 5 bases, with 7 bases lying between them. CDR3 length equals 11 residues. The CDR3 region is CASRMDETQYF. The DNA for the CDR3 is TGTGCCAGCAGGATGGATGAGACCCAGTACTTC.

This chain links TRBV9 with TRBJ2-1; 8 nucleotides line up with TRBD2. CDR1 and CDR2 from the germline V gene are SGDLS and YYNGEE. This CDR3 has 19 amino acids. Trimming at V came to 0 bases and at J to 5 bases, leaving 16 bases not matched to a gene. CDR3 sequence (DNA): TGTGCCAGCAGCGTAGGGATCGGGGGGGCTAAAGGTGAGGACAATGAGCAGTTCTTC. Its translation is CASSVGIGGAKGEDNEQFF.

The chain joins TRBV10-3 to TRBJ1-5, with a weak D call TRBD1 (5 bases). The CDR3 extends over 14 amino acids. Germline assignment: CDR1 ENHRY and CDR2 SYGVKD. The ends were cut back, 11 bases at V and 6 bases at J, with 20 bases in the middle. In DNA, the CDR3 is TGTGCCTCAGCTCAGGGATCGGTCGGTCAGCCCCAGCATTTT. Translation gives CASAQGSVGQPQHF.

The V call is TRBV19, the J call TRBJ2-3; no clear D gene. The CDR3 runs 14 residues. Per the germline V gene, CDR1 is LNHDA and CDR2 is SQIVND (reference sequence). V was clipped by 1 base and J by 7 bases, with 12 bases between them. CDR3 DNA sequence: TGTGCCAGTAGTATAGTGTCTCCTCCACATACGCAGTATTTT. Its protein product is CASSIVSPPHTQYF. The full variable domain, its missing parts supplied by reference TRBV19 and TRBJ2-3, is DGGITQSPKYLFRKEGQNVTLSCEQNLNHDAMYWYRQDPGQGLRLIYYSQIVNDFQKGDIAEGYSVSREKKESFPLTVTSAQKNPTAFYLCASSIVSPPHTQYFGPGTRLTVL.

The chain couples TRBV19 to TRBJ2-2; the match to TRBD2 covers 7 bases. The CDR3 is 15 amino acids. V lost 7 bases, J lost 1 base, and 6 bases stayed unmatched. The germline V gene encodes CDR1 LNHDA and CDR2 SQIVND (reference sequence). The CDR3 here is CASKSASGNTGELFF. The CDR3 DNA reads as TGTGCCAGTAAATCGGCTAGCGGGAACACCGGGGAGCTGTTTTTT.

The chain uses TRBV7-9 and TRBJ2-1, with 9 positions matching TRBD1. CDR1 is SEHNR, CDR2 FQNEAQ, per germline (reference sequence). The V gene end was trimmed by 7 bases and the J gene end by 8 bases; junction bases not matched to a gene: 6. There are 13 residues in the CDR3. CDR3 residues: CASKTGGIDEQFF. The CDR3 bases are TGTGCCAGCAAGACAGGGGGTATTGATGAGCAGTTCTTC.

This clone was observed a single time. The genes are TRBV7-2 and TRBJ2-5; 15 bases are a match to TRBD2. The CDR3 has 16 residues. Trimming took 4 bases from V and 4 from J; bases not matched to a gene: 4. Germline V CDR1 and CDR2: SGHTA, FQGNSA. In DNA form, the CDR3 reads TGTGCCAGCAGCTCCTGGACTAGCGGGAGGGCAGAGACCCAGTACTTC. It translates to CASSSWTSGRAETQYF.

The DNA of the CDR3 is TGTGCCAGCAGCTCCAGGGTATCGGGCACTGAAGCTTTCTTT. Translating it yields CASSSRVSGTEAFF. The genes are TRBV7-6 and TRBJ1-1; TRBD1 is a possible D gene (5 bases). Germline V gene lookup returns CDR1 SGHVS and CDR2 FNYEAQ. V gave up 4 bases and J gave up 4 bases, with 13 bases separating them. This CDR3 is 14 amino acids long.

The V and J genes are TRBV28 and TRBJ2-1; D is uncertain. The V gene lost 7 bases and the J gene lost 4 bases, with 5 bases spanning the gap. From germline, CDR1 is MDHEN and CDR2 SYDVKM. CDR3 length: 11 residues. The CDR3 reads CASIRYNEQFF. The CDR3 DNA is TGTGCCAGCATAAGGTACAATGAGCAGTTCTTC. The full variable domain, with the rest looked up from reference TRBV28 and TRBJ2-1, is DVKVTQSSRYLVKRTGEKVFLECVQDMDHENMFWYRQDPGLGLRLIYFSYDVKMKEKGDIPEGYSVSREKKERFSLILESASTNQTSMYLCASIRYNEQFFGPGTRLTVL.

The genes are TRBV28 and TRBJ1-1; D is uncertain. The CDR3 extends over 14 amino acids. Germline V gives CDR1 MDHEN, CDR2 SYDVKM. Trimming removed 4 bases from V and 1 base from J, with 10 bases in between. The DNA for the CDR3 is TGTGCCAGCAGTTCCCTCAGCGGGAACACTGAAGCTTTCTTT. Residues: CASSSLSGNTEAFF.

The gene calls are TRBV7-2 and TRBJ1-5; D is undetermined. The CDR3 is 15 residues long. V was pared by 2 bases and J by 0 bases, with 8 bases between. Germline CDR1 reads SGHTA; CDR2 reads FQGNSA. The CDR3 loop reads CASSLNGVSNQPQHF. The CDR3 DNA sequence: TGTGCCAGCAGCTTAAACGGGGTTAGCAATCAGCCCCAGCATTTT.

The chain combines TRBV27 with TRBJ2-1, with D possibly matching TRBD2 (6 bases). In germline, CDR1 is MNHEY, CDR2 SMNVEV (reference sequence). The CDR3 consists of 15 residues. V gave up 2 bases and J gave up 4 bases, with 12 bases separating them. CDR3 loop: CASSLGGTLYNEQFF. The CDR3 DNA sequence: TGTGCCAGCAGTTTAGGCGGGACCTTGTACAATGAGCAGTTCTTC.

CDR3 sequence (DNA): TGTGCCAGCAGCCAGGGACTAGCGGGAGCCCTGAACGAGCAGTACTTC. Translated, it gives CASSQGLAGALNEQYF. The chain links TRBV7-2 to TRBJ2-7, with 14 positions matching TRBD2. Germline loops: CDR1 SGHTA, CDR2 FQGNSA. After removal of 5 bases from V and 5 bases from J, the junction contained 8 bases not matched to a gene. The CDR3 contains 16 residues.

The rearrangement joins TRBV6-5 to TRBJ1-5; a weak D match, TRBD1 (5 bases). Germline CDR1 reads MNHEY; CDR2 reads SVGAGI. V was clipped by 0 bases and J by 5 bases, with 8 bases between them. The CDR3 extends over 14 amino acids. For the CDR3, the DNA is TGTGCCAGCAGTTACTCAGGGGTGGATCAGCCCCAGCATTTT. Translation: CASSYSGVDQPQHF.

This chain connects TRBV18 to TRBJ1-1; 10 bases are a match to TRBD1. CDR3 length: 17 amino acids. Germline CDR1 is KGHSH and CDR2 is LQKENI. Trimming at V came to 2 bases and at J to 5 bases, leaving 11 bases not matched to a gene. The CDR3 here is CASSPTGTGASRTEAFF. In DNA, the CDR3 is TGTGCCAGCTCACCAACCGGGACAGGGGCCTCGAGAACTGAAGCTTTCTTT. Using reference TRBV18 and TRBJ1-1 for the parts outside the CDR3, the full variable domain is NAGVMQNPRHLVRRRGQEARLRCSPMKGHSHVYWYRQLPEEGLKFMVYLQKENIIDESGMPKERFSAEFPKEGPSILRIQQVVRGDSAAYFCASSPTGTGASRTEAFFGQGTRLTVV.

The J gene is TRBJ2-1, the V gene TRBV7-9, with 11 bases identical to TRBD1. The germline V gene has CDR1 SEHNR and CDR2 FQNEAQ (reference sequence). The CDR3 totals 15 residues. The trim removed 6 bases at V and 7 bases at J, leaving 8 bases unmatched. In DNA form, the CDR3 reads TGTGCCAGCAGTTCCGGGACAGGGGGAAGGAATGAGCAGTTCTTC. Translating gives CASSSGTGGRNEQFF.

This chain joins TRBV6-5 and TRBJ1-1, with D maybe TRBD1 (5 bases). V lost 5 bases, J lost 1 base, and 8 bases lay in between. This CDR3 spans 13 amino acids. In germline, CDR1 is MNHEY, CDR2 SVGAGI. The CDR3 region has the DNA TGTGCCAGCAGTAGACAGTCGAACACTGAAGCTTTCTTT. Residues: CASSRQSNTEAFF.

The chain has TRBV7-2 and TRBJ2-7; D is unresolved. The germline V gene encodes CDR1 SGHTA and CDR2 FQGNSA. The CDR3 length is 12 residues. V was trimmed by 0 bases and J by 4 bases, leaving 4 bases between them. The CDR3 region is CASSLANYEQYF. CDR3 sequence (DNA): TGTGCCAGCAGCTTAGCCAATTACGAGCAGTACTTC.

This clone appeared once. This chain links TRBV7-6 with TRBJ2-1, with D perhaps matching TRBD1 (6 bases). The CDR3 runs 20 residues. Trimming took off 4 bases at V and 2 bases at J, with 27 bases between the two ends. Germline V gives CDR1 SGHVS, CDR2 FNYEAQ. In DNA, the CDR3 is TGTGCCAGCAGCTCCCAAACTAATTACAGGGACGTACCCCCCTACAATGAGCAGTTCTTC. Amino acids: CASSSQTNYRDVPPYNEQFF.